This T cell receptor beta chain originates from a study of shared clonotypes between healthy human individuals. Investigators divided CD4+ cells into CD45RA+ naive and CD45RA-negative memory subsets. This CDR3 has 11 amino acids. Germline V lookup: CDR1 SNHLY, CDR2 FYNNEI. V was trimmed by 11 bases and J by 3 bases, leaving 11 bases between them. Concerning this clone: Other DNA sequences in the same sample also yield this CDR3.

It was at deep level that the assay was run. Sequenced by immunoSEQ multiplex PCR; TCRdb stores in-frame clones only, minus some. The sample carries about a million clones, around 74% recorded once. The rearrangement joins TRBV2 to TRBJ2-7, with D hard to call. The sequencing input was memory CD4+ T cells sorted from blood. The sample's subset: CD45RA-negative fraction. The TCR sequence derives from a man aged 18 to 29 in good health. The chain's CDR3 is CASSDGYEQYF. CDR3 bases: TGTGCCTCCAGCGACGGCTACGAGCAGTACTTC.